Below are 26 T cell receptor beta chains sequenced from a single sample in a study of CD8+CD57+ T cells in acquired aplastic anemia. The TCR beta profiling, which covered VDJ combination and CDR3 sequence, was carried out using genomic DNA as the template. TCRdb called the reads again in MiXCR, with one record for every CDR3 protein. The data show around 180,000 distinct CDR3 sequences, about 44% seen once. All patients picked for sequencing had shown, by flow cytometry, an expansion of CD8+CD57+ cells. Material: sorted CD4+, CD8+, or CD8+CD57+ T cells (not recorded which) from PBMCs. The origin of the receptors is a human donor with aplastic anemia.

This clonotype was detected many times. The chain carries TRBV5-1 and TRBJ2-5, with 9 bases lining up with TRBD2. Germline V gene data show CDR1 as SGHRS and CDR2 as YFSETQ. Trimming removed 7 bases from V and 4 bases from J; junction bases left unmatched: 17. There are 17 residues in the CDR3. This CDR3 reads CASVPGRRGGKGETQYF. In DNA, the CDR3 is TGCGCCAGCGTACCCGGGAGGCGGGGGGGAAAAGGAGAGACCCAGTACTTC.

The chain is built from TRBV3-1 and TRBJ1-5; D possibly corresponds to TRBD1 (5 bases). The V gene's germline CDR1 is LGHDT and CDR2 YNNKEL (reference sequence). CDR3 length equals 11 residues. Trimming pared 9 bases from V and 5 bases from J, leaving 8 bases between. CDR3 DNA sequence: TGTGCCAGTGGGGGGGATCAGCCCCAGCATTTT. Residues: CASGGDQPQHF.

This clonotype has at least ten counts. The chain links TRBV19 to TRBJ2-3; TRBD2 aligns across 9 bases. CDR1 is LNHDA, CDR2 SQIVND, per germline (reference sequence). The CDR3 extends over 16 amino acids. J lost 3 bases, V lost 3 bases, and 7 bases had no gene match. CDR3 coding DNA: TGTGCCAGTAGTATCCCCCAGCGGGGGGCGACAGATACGCAGTATTTT. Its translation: CASSIPQRGATDTQYF.

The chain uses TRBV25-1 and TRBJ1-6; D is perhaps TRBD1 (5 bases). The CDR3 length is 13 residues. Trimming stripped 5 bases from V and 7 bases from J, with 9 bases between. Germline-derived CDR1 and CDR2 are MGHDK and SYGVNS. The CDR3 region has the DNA TGTGCCAGCAGTACAGCAGGGAATTCACCCCTCCACTTT. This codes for CASSTAGNSPLHF. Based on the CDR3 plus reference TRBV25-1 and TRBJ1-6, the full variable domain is EADIYQTPRYLVIGTGKKITLECSQTMGHDKMYWYQQDPGMELHLIHYSYGVNSTEKGDLSSESTVSRIRTEHFPLTLESARPSHTSQYLCASSTAGNSPLHFGNGTRLTVT.

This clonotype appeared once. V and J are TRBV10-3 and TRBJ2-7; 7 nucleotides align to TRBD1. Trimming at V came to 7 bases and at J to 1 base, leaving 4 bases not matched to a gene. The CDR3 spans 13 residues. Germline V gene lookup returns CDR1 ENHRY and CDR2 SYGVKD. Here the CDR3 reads CAIKPQGSYEQYF. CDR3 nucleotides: TGTGCCATCAAGCCACAGGGGTCCTACGAGCAGTACTTC.

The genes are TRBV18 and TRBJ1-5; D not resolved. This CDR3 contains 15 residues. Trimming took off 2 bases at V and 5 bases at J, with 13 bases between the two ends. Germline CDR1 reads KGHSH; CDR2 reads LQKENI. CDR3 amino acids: CASSPASGKDQPQHF. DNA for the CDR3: TGTGCCAGCTCACCAGCATCGGGGAAGGATCAGCCCCAGCATTTT.

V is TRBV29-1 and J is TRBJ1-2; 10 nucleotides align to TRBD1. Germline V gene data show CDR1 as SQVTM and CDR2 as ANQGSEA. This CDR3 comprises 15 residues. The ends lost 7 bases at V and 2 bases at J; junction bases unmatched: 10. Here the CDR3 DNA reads TGCAGCGCCTGGGACAGGGGCCTACCCAACTATGGCTACACCTTC. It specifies CSAWDRGLPNYGYTF.

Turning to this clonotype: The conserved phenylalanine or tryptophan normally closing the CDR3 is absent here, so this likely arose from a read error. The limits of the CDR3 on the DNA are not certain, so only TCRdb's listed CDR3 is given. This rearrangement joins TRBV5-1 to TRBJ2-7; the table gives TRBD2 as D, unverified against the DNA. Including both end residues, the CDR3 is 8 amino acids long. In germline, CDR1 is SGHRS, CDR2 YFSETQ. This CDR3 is CASSFGSG.

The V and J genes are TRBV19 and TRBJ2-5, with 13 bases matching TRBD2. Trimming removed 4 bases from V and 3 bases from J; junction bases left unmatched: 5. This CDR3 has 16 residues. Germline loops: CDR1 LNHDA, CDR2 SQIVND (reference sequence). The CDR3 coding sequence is TGTGCCAGTAGTACCGGACTAGCGGGAGTAAAAGAGACCCAGTACTTC. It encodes CASSTGLAGVKETQYF.

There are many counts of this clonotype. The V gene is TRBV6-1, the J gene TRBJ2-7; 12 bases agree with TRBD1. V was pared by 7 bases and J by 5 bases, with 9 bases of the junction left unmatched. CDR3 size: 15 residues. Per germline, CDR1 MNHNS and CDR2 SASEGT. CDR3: CASKPGQGAPDEQYF. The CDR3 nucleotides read TGTGCCAGCAAACCGGGACAGGGGGCTCCCGACGAGCAGTACTTC.

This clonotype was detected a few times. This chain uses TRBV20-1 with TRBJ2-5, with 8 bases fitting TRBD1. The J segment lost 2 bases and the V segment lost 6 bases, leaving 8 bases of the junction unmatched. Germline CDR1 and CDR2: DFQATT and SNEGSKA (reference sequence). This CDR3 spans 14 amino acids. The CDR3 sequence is CSAGRTGRQETQYF. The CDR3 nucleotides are TGCAGTGCGGGTCGGACAGGGAGGCAAGAGACCCAGTACTTC.

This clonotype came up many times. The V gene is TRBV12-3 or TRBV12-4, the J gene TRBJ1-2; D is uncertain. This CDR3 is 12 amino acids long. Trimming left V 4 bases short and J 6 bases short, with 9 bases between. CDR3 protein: CASSSPMHGYTF. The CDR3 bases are TGTGCCAGCAGTTCGCCCATGCATGGCTACACCTTC.

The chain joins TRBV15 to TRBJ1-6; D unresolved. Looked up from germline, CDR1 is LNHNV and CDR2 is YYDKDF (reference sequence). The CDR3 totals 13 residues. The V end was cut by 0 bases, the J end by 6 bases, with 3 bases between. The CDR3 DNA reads TGTGCCACCAGCAGAGACAGTAATTCACCCCTCCACTTT. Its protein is CATSRDSNSPLHF. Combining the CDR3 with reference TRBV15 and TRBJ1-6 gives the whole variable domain DAMVIQNPRYQVTQFGKPVTLSCSQTLNHNVMYWYQQKSSQAPKLLFHYYDKDFNNEADTPDNFQSRRPNTSFCFLDIRSPGLGDTAMYLCATSRDSNSPLHFGNGTRLTVT.

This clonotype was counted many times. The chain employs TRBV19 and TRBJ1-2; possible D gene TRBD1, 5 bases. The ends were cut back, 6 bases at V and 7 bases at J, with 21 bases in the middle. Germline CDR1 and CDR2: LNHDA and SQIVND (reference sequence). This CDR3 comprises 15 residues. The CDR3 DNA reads TGTGCCAGTAGAAGCCGACAGTTCCGGGGAGGTGGCTACACCTTC. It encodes CASRSRQFRGGGYTF.

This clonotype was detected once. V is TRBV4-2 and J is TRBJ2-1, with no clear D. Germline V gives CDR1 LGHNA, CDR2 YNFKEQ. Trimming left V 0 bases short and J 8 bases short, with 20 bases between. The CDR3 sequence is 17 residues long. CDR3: CASSQDSVMIANYEQFF. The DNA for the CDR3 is TGTGCCAGCAGCCAAGATTCGGTTATGATAGCCAACTATGAGCAGTTCTTC.

The CDR3 protein is CAISESQQLPYEQYF. The CDR3 coding sequence is TGTGCCATCAGTGAGTCACAACAACTACCCTACGAGCAGTACTTC. The chain couples TRBV10-3 to TRBJ2-7; D unresolved. The CDR3 extends over 15 amino acids. Per the germline V gene, CDR1 is ENHRY and CDR2 is SYGVKD. V was cut by 0 bases and J by 2 bases, with 11 bases left in between.

CDR3 in DNA: TGTGCCAGCAGTTACGTCACAGGGGGCCATGAGCAGTTCTTC. Translation gives CASSYVTGGHEQFF. The chain has TRBV6-5 and TRBJ2-1; TRBD1 matches at 9 bases. Trimming removed 2 bases from V and 8 bases from J; junction bases left unmatched: 4. Germline V CDR1 and CDR2: MNHEY, SVGAGI. The CDR3 is made up of 14 amino acids.

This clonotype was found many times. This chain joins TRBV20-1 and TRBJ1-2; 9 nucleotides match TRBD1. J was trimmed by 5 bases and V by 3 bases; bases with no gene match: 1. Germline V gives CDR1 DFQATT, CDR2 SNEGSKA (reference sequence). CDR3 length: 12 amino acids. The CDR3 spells CSASGQGYGYTF. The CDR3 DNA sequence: TGCAGTGCTAGCGGACAGGGGTATGGCTACACCTTC.

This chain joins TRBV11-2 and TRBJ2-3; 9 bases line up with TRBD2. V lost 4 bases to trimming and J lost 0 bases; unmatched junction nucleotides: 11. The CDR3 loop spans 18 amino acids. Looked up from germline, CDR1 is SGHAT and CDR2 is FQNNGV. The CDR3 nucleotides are TGTGCCAGCAGCTCCTCCCGAGGAAGCGGGGGGAGCACAGATACGCAGTATTTT. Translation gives CASSSSRGSGGSTDTQYF.

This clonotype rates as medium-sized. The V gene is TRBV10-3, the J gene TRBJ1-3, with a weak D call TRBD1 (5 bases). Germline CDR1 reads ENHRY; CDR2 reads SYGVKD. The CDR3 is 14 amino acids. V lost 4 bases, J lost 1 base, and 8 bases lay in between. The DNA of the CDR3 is TGTGCCATCAGTGGGGACGGGTCTGGAAACACCATATATTTT. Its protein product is CAISGDGSGNTIYF.

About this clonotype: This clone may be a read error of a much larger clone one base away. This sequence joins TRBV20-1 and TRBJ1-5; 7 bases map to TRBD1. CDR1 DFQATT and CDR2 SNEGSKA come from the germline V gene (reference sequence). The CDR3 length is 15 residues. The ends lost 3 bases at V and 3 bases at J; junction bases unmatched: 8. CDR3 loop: CSARRGQAVNQPQHF. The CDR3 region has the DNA TGCAGTGCTAGGCGTGGACAGGCGGTCAATCAGCCCCAGCATTTT.

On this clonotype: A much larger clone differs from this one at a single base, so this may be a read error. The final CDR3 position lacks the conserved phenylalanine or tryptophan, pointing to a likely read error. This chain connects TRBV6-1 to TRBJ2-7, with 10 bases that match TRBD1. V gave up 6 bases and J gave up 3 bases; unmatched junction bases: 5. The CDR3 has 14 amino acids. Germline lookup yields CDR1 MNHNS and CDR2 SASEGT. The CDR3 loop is CASRRDRGSYEQYC. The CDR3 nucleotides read TGTGCCAGCAGGAGGGACAGGGGAAGCTACGAGCAGTACTGC.

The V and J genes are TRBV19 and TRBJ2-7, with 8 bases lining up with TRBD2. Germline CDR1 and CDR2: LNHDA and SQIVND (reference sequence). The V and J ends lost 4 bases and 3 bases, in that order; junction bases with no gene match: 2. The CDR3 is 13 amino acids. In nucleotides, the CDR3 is TGTGCCAGTAGTACGCTAGCGGGCTACGAGCAGTACTTC. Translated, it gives CASSTLAGYEQYF.

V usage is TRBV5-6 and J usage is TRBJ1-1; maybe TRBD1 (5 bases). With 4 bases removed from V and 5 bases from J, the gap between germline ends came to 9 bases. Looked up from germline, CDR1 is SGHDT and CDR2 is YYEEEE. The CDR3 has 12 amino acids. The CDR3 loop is CASSRGGTEAFF. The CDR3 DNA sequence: TGTGCCAGCAGCCGGGGGGGAACTGAAGCTTTCTTT.

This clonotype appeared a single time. CDR3 in amino acids: CATGGGSARFF. DNA for the CDR3: TGCGCCACCGGTGGCGGGAGTGCTCGGTTCTTC. The rearrangement joins TRBV10-2 to TRBJ2-1; 7 bases match TRBD2. CDR1 and CDR2 from the germline V gene are WSHSY and SAAADI. The CDR3 is 11 amino acids. J was trimmed by 15 bases and V by 10 bases; bases with no gene match: 12.

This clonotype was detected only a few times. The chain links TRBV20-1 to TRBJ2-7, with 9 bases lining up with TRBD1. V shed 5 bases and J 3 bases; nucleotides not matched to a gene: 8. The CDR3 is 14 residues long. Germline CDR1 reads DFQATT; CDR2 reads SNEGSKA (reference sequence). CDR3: CSAGRGQGLYEQYF. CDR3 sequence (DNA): TGCAGTGCTGGCAGGGGACAGGGTCTCTACGAGCAGTACTTC.